Sequencing of this T cell receptor beta chain was carried out in a study of blood T cell repertoires in COVID-19. Germline V CDR1 and CDR2: LGHNT, FRNRAP. Trimming at V came to 5 bases and at J to 6 bases, leaving 2 bases not matched to a gene. The CDR3 contains 15 residues. The repertoire was sequenced with immunoSEQ multiplex PCR; TCRdb's copy has only in-frame clones and lacks some. The sample shows fewer than 40,000 clones, approximately 90% of them seen only once. Sequenced input: peripheral blood. The receptor's source is a man between 70 and 80 years old with active COVID-19. The chain employs TRBV12-5 and TRBJ2-2; 14 bases align to TRBD2. The CDR3 nucleotides are TGTGCTAGTGGTCGACTAGCGGGAGGGTCCGGGGAGCTGTTTTTT. It encodes CASGRLAGGSGELFF.